Reported below is one T cell receptor (beta chain). Its antigen is still unknown. The source of the sample is a study of cytomegalovirus exposure and HLA in healthy donors. Looking at the study overall: The 110 million or so unique TCR beta sequences, from around 200 million T cells, were found by an earlier analysis. General observations from the study: Later on, an analysis showed TCR association rates differing by HLA locus, with DRB1 the most and HLA-C the fewest.

In the PCR, 60 Vbeta and 13 Jbeta primers were used. Using immunoSEQ multiplex PCR, the repertoire was profiled, and TCRdb retains in-frame clones only, with some absent. There are roughly 100,000 clones in the sample; around 82% occur only once, and 1.6% lies in the top ten. The TCR was taken from a man aged 45-65 years in good health and CMV-seronegative. Specimen: PBMCs.

For the CDR3, the DNA is TGTGCCAGCAGCCGCACAGCGGATGGCTACACCTTC. This codes for CASSRTADGYTF. The V and J genes are TRBV7-2 and TRBJ1-2, with D uncertain. V was pared by 5 bases and J by 6 bases, with 10 bases between. The germline gives CDR1 SGHTA, CDR2 FQGNSA. The CDR3 is 12 residues long.